Below are 17 T cell receptor beta chains sequenced from a single sample in a study of cytomegalovirus exposure and HLA in healthy donors. PCR involved 60 Vbeta and 13 Jbeta primers. Here immunoSEQ multiplex PCR was the method, and the copy in TCRdb shows in-frame clones only, minus some. Altogether about 140,000 clones are present, approximately 88% being singletons, with the ten largest covering 0.4% to 0.55%. The sample consisted of PBMCs. These receptors all come from a woman between 35 and 50 years old in good health and CMV-seronegative.

V and J are TRBV7-8 and TRBJ2-7; TRBD1 is a possible D gene (5 bases). V shed 6 bases and J shed 3 bases, with 18 bases lying between them. Germline CDR1 is SGHVS and CDR2 is FQNEAQ. The CDR3 is made up of 15 amino acids. CDR3 sequence: CASRQLGRVNYEQYF. CDR3 bases: TGTGCCAGCAGACAATTAGGCAGGGTTAACTACGAGCAGTACTTC.

The chain uses TRBV5-1 and TRBJ2-3; 13 bases fit TRBD2. Germline loops: CDR1 SGHRS, CDR2 YFSETQ. Trimming at V came to 3 bases and at J to 4 bases, leaving 5 bases not matched to a gene. This CDR3 is 16 amino acids long. CDR3 sequence: CASSSSLAGGPDTQYF. For the CDR3, the DNA is TGCGCCAGCAGCTCCTCACTAGCGGGAGGGCCAGATACGCAGTATTTT.

The chain combines TRBV7-2 with TRBJ2-7; 9 bases fit TRBD2. The germline V gene has CDR1 SGHTA and CDR2 FQGNSA. The CDR3 sequence is 19 residues long. V lost 2 bases to trimming and J lost 7 bases; unmatched junction nucleotides: 21. The CDR3 region has the DNA TGTGCCAGCAGCTTAAGGTGGACCCAGTGGGCTAGCGGGACGGGTGAGCAGTACTTC. Translated, it gives CASSLRWTQWASGTGEQYF.

The chain links TRBV6-5 to TRBJ1-3, with D possibly matching TRBD1 (5 bases). CDR1 and CDR2 from the germline V gene are MNHEY and SVGAGI. V was cut by 0 bases and J by 3 bases, with 9 bases left in between. The CDR3 length is 15 residues. CDR3 coding DNA: TGTGCCAGCAGTTACTCGGGACTATTTGGAAACACCATATATTTT. Protein product: CASSYSGLFGNTIYF.

The V gene is TRBV10-2, the J gene TRBJ2-3; TRBD2 agrees at 9 bases. With V trimmed by 4 bases and J by 1 base, 6 bases remained unmatched. The CDR3 contains 16 residues. Germline assignment: CDR1 WSHSY and CDR2 SAAADI. CDR3 sequence: CASSAASGIGTDTQYF. CDR3 coding DNA: TGCGCCAGCAGTGCGGCTAGCGGGATAGGCACAGATACGCAGTATTTT.

V gene TRBV6-5 combines with J gene TRBJ2-7, with 9 bases aligning to TRBD1. Germline V gives CDR1 MNHEY, CDR2 SVGAGI. V shed 7 bases and J 0 bases; nucleotides not matched to a gene: 4. This CDR3 spans 14 amino acids. The CDR3 sequence: CASTDRGISYEQYF. CDR3 sequence (DNA): TGTGCCAGCACCGACAGGGGGATCTCCTACGAGCAGTACTTC.

This clone has just one count. The V gene is TRBV25-1, the J gene TRBJ2-3; 7 bases are shared with TRBD1. The CDR3 consists of 14 residues. The V gene's germline CDR1 is MGHDK and CDR2 SYGVNS. The DNA of the CDR3 is TGTGCAGGGCTCACAGGGGCTAGGACAGATACGCAGTATTTT. Its translation: CAGLTGARTDTQYF.

The chain uses TRBV6-1 and TRBJ1-4; weak D call: TRBD1 (5 bases). Looked up from germline, CDR1 is MNHNS and CDR2 is SASEGT. The CDR3 runs to 15 residues. Trimming cost V 6 bases and J 7 bases, with 18 bases left between them. CDR3 in amino acids: CASRGSGTFSEKLFF. CDR3 nucleotide sequence: TGTGCCAGCAGAGGGAGCGGGACGTTCAGTGAAAAACTGTTTTTT.

The rearrangement joins TRBV9 to TRBJ1-2; TRBD1 aligns across 9 bases. The CDR3 contains 15 residues. V gave up 0 bases and J gave up 4 bases; unmatched junction bases: 4. Looked up from germline, CDR1 is SGDLS and CDR2 is YYNGEE. CDR3 sequence (DNA): TGTGCCAGCAGCGTAGCTACAGGGGGCTTCTATGGCTACACCTTC. The encoded protein is CASSVATGGFYGYTF.

The rearrangement links TRBV6-5 to TRBJ1-2; 9 bases agree with TRBD1. Trimming at V came to 6 bases and at J to 5 bases, leaving 7 bases not matched to a gene. The CDR3 totals 14 residues. Germline values: CDR1 MNHEY, CDR2 SVGAGI. DNA of the CDR3: TGTGCCAGCAGCCTTAGACAGGGGGAATATGGCTACACCTTC. This gives the protein CASSLRQGEYGYTF.

The chain has TRBV5-1 and TRBJ1-2; 12 bases are a match to TRBD1. Germline V gives CDR1 SGHRS, CDR2 YFSETQ. V shed 4 bases, J shed 5 bases, and the junction held 9 bases outside the gene matches. The CDR3 sequence is 16 residues long. CDR3 sequence: CASSPRPGQGAYGYTF. CDR3 sequence (DNA): TGCGCCAGCAGCCCTCGCCCGGGACAGGGGGCGTATGGCTACACCTTC.

This chain joins TRBV7-8 and TRBJ2-5; unclear D gene. The V gene lost 2 bases and the J gene lost 5 bases, with 9 bases spanning the gap. This CDR3 contains 13 residues. Germline loops: CDR1 SGHVS, CDR2 FQNEAQ. In nucleotides, the CDR3 is TGTGCCAGCAGCTTAAGTGCAGGCGAGACCCAGTACTTC. Amino acids: CASSLSAGETQYF.

J is TRBJ2-5 and V is TRBV18; the match to TRBD1 covers 8 bases. The better agreement between TRBJ2-7 and the DNA end casts doubt on the J call. CDR3 length: 15 amino acids. Germline loops: CDR1 KGHSH, CDR2 LQKENI. CDR3 DNA sequence: TGTGCCAGCTCACCTTCGACAGGGGAAGGCGGCGAGCAGTACTTC. Amino acid sequence: CASSPSTGEGGEQYF.

The rearrangement links TRBV6-5 to TRBJ2-3, with D possibly TRBD2 on 5 matching bases. The V gene's germline CDR1 is MNHEY and CDR2 SVGAGI. This CDR3 region has 13 residues. V lost 6 bases and J 5 bases, leaving 12 bases between the germline ends. DNA for the CDR3: TGTGCCAGCAGCCGCCGACGGGAAGATACGCAGTATTTT. Protein product: CASSRRREDTQYF.

The rearrangement joins TRBV5-1 to TRBJ2-5, with 9 bases fitting TRBD1. V lost 4 bases and J lost 3; bases outside the gene matches: 4. This CDR3 is 14 amino acids long. Germline V gene sequence: CDR1 SGHRS, CDR2 YFSETQ. CDR3 sequence reads: CASSTGTGKETQYF. CDR3 DNA: TGCGCCAGCAGCACGGGGACAGGGAAAGAGACCCAGTACTTC.

The chain links TRBV19 to TRBJ1-2; D not certain. CDR1 LNHDA and CDR2 SQIVND come from the germline V gene (reference sequence). The CDR3 sequence is 15 residues long. V lost 10 bases, J lost 1 base, and 19 bases lay in between. The CDR3 loop is CATLPLVRSNYGYTF. In DNA form, the CDR3 reads TGTGCCACCCTACCGCTGGTACGAAGTAACTATGGCTACACCTTC.

The rearrangement links TRBV6-5 to TRBJ1-1; 7 bases fit TRBD1. Trimming took 4 bases from V and 7 from J; bases not matched to a gene: 12. CDR1 is MNHEY and CDR2 is SVGAGI in the germline V gene. The CDR3 length is 15 residues. The CDR3 DNA sequence: TGTGCCAGCAGTTCCGGGACAGCGAACAAATTTGAAGCTTTCTTT. Translation: CASSSGTANKFEAFF.